These 21 T cell receptor beta chains share one sample of origin, sequenced in a study of T cell repertoires in cytomegalovirus infection. TCRdb independently ran MiXCR on the reads; one entry per CDR3 protein. The data contain 600,000 to 700,000 distinct CDR3 sequences, around 32% of them seen just once; the ten biggest clones take up 15% to 20%. No cognate antigen is known for these TCRs. The input for sequencing was cultured PBMCs, taken from culture after CMV antigen stimulation. These receptors originate from a human donor in good health (CMV status not recorded). Some clones in this sample may be carry-over from other donors' samples.

This chain links TRBV28 with TRBJ2-1, with D tentatively TRBD1 or TRBD2 (5 bases each). In germline, CDR1 is MDHEN, CDR2 SYDVKM. CDR3 size: 12 residues. The V end was cut by 7 bases, the J end by 8 bases, with 12 bases between. The CDR3 DNA reads TGTGCCAGCACCGGGACCCCGGATGAGCAGTTCTTC. Residues: CASTGTPDEQFF.

This clonotype was seen many times. This chain connects TRBV7-2 to TRBJ2-5; 7 bases agree with TRBD2. V trimming: 1 base; J trimming: 4 bases; junction bases outside the gene matches: 3. CDR1 SGHTA and CDR2 FQGNSA come from the germline V gene. This CDR3 spans 14 amino acids. The CDR3 DNA follows: TGTGCCAGCAGCTTAGGTGGGAGGGTAGAGACCCAGTACTTC. Its translation: CASSLGGRVETQYF.

As to this clonotype: A much larger clone lies a single base off, so this may be a read error. The V call is TRBV7-6, the J call TRBJ2-1, with TRBD2 matching 8 bases. This CDR3 comprises 16 residues. Per germline, CDR1 SGHVS and CDR2 FNYEAQ. The CDR3 sequence: CTSSLEFSGVVAEQFF. Written as DNA, the CDR3 is TGTACCAGCAGCTTAGAGTTTAGCGGGGTTGTGGCTGAGCAGTTCTTC.

This clonotype was picked up one time. The gene calls are TRBV20-1 and TRBJ2-7; TRBD2 matches 9 bases. Germline V gene lookup returns CDR1 DFQATT and CDR2 SNEGSKA (reference sequence). V trimming: 3 bases; J trimming: 6 bases; junction bases outside the gene matches: 12. The CDR3 has 15 amino acids. The CDR3 is CSAREMGTSPSEQYF. CDR3 bases: TGCAGTGCTAGGGAGATGGGGACTAGCCCCTCCGAGCAGTACTTC.

This clonotype was detected a few times. This chain uses TRBV11-2 with TRBJ1-4; D remains unclear. V dropped 5 bases and J dropped 8 bases, with 15 bases sitting between them. Germline CDR1 reads SGHAT; CDR2 reads FQNNGV. The CDR3 consists of 14 residues. CDR3 amino acids: CASSPRAQGEKLFF. The CDR3 DNA is TGTGCCAGCAGCCCCCGGGCCCAAGGGGAAAAACTGTTTTTT.

V and J are TRBV18 and TRBJ2-3; 8 positions match TRBD2. The CDR3 is made up of 16 amino acids. Per the germline V gene, CDR1 is KGHSH and CDR2 is LQKENI. The V gene end was trimmed by 1 base and the J gene end by 2 bases; junction bases not matched to a gene: 5. The DNA of the CDR3 is TGTGCCAGCTCACCACTAGCGGGGCCGTCCACAGATACGCAGTATTTT. Translating gives CASSPLAGPSTDTQYF.

The genes are TRBV20-1 and TRBJ1-1, with D unclear. Between the trimmed V and J ends, which lost 6 bases and 0 bases, there was a span of 11 bases. CDR3 length: 13 amino acids. Germline V gene data show CDR1 as DFQATT and CDR2 as SNEGSKA (reference sequence). CDR3 coding DNA: TGCAGTGCCCGGGCCGGCCTGAACACTGAAGCTTTCTTT. Residues: CSARAGLNTEAFF.

This clonotype was picked up many times. The rearrangement joins TRBV7-2 to TRBJ1-1; the D is unclear. In germline, CDR1 is SGHTA, CDR2 FQGNSA. This CDR3 has 14 residues. Trimming shortened V by 1 base and J by 9 bases, and 15 bases separated the two germline ends. CDR3 in DNA: TGTGCCAGCAGCTTAGTCGGAAACAGAAGGAAAGCTTTCTTT. This sequence encodes CASSLVGNRRKAFF.

In regard to this clonotype: The DNA is left out, because the CDR3 cannot be placed on it with certainty; the CDR3 is given as TCRdb lists it. The CDR3 loop reads CASSLGGGRASYEQYFGPNQPQHF. The chain employs TRBV7-9 and TRBJ1-5. Per germline, CDR1 SEHNR and CDR2 FQNEAQ (reference sequence). The CDR3 is 24 residues long, counting both termini.

This clonotype was seen a handful of times. The CDR3 DNA reads TGTGCCAGCAGTCAGAGGCTAGATCAAGACGAGCAGTACTTC. It specifies CASSQRLDQDEQYF. V gene TRBV5-4 combines with J gene TRBJ2-7; unclear D gene. The germline gives CDR1 SGHNT, CDR2 YYREEE (reference sequence). Trimming left V 5 bases short and J 5 bases short, with 17 bases between. CDR3 length: 14 amino acids.

This clonotype was counted between two and nine times. The chain uses TRBV7-9 and TRBJ2-4; no clear D. This CDR3 has 13 residues. The germline CDR1 and CDR2 sequences are SEHNR and FQNEAQ (reference sequence). With 5 bases removed from V and 6 bases from J, the gap between germline ends came to 11 bases. Written as DNA, the CDR3 is TGTGCCAGCAGCCCGACCGGATCAAACATTCAGTACTTC. Its protein is CASSPTGSNIQYF.

This clonotype was counted only a few times. The chain has TRBV6-5 and TRBJ2-5; 11 bases are shared with TRBD2. J lost 1 base, V lost 5 bases, and 6 bases had no gene match. The CDR3 extends over 16 amino acids. Germline V gives CDR1 MNHEY, CDR2 SVGAGI. This chain's CDR3 is CASSRRLAGFQETQYF. CDR3 DNA sequence: TGTGCCAGCAGTCGTAGACTAGCGGGGTTCCAAGAGACCCAGTACTTC.

This clonotype was found a few times. This sequence joins TRBV12-3 or TRBV12-4 and TRBJ1-5, with D perhaps TRBD1 (6 bases). This CDR3 has 14 amino acids. The V and J ends lost 6 bases and 7 bases respectively, with 16 bases between them. The CDR3 DNA reads TGTGCCAGCAGCCGGACAGTCGAGAAGCAGCCCCAGCATTTT. This sequence encodes CASSRTVEKQPQHF.

The V call is TRBV5-1, the J call TRBJ2-2; no firm D call. Germline V lookup: CDR1 SGHRS, CDR2 YFSETQ. Between the trimmed V and J ends, which lost 0 bases and 6 bases, there was a span of 6 bases. The CDR3 covers 13 residues. The CDR3 nucleotides read TGCGCCAGCAGCTTGGACCCGTCCGGGGAGCTGTTTTTT. This encodes CASSLDPSGELFF.

The chain couples TRBV7-2 to TRBJ1-5, with D possibly being TRBD1 (5 bases). The CDR3 is 16 amino acids. Germline values: CDR1 SGHTA, CDR2 FQGNSA. Trimming removed 5 bases from V and 2 bases from J, with 16 bases in between. CDR3 in amino acids: CASSPGRGSGNQPQHF. The DNA for the CDR3 is TGTGCCAGCAGCCCTGGTCGGGGGTCGGGCAATCAGCCCCAGCATTTT.

The V and J genes are TRBV18 and TRBJ2-1, with D hard to call. Trimming removed 6 bases from V and 10 bases from J, with 16 bases in between. The CDR3 length is 13 residues. Germline V lookup: CDR1 KGHSH, CDR2 LQKENI. The CDR3 spells CASSVGEANEQFF. CDR3 DNA: TGTGCCAGCTCCGTAGGAGAGGCCAACGAGCAGTTCTTC.

This clonotype occurred a few times. The CDR3 region has the DNA TGCGCCAGCAGCCAAGATGGTGGGACAGGTTTGAGGCAGTACTTC. Translation: CASSQDGGTGLRQYF. The rearrangement links TRBV4-3 to TRBJ2-7, with TRBD1 matching 8 bases. The germline gives CDR1 LGHNA, CDR2 YSLEER. The CDR3 length is 15 residues. After removal of 0 bases from V and 9 bases from J, the junction contained 10 bases not matched to a gene.

In its sample, this clonotype was seen many times. This sequence joins TRBV6-1 and TRBJ2-7, with TRBD1 matching over 10 bases. The CDR3 is made up of 15 amino acids. CDR1 and CDR2 from the germline V gene are MNHNS and SASEGT. V lost 7 bases to trimming and J lost 1 base; unmatched junction nucleotides: 7. CDR3 sequence (DNA): TGTGCCAGCACGCAGGGACAGGGGTATTCCTACGAGCAGTACTTC. Its protein product is CASTQGQGYSYEQYF.

J is TRBJ2-7 and V is TRBV6-2 or TRBV6-3; D uncertain. This CDR3 spans 12 amino acids. From germline, CDR1 is MNHEY and CDR2 SVGEGT. Between the trimmed V and J ends, which lost 2 bases and 4 bases, there was a span of 6 bases. Here the CDR3 reads CASSYIRYEQYF. In DNA, the CDR3 is TGTGCCAGCAGTTACATTCGTTACGAGCAGTACTTC.

The chain uses TRBV3-1 and TRBJ1-1; a possible D gene is TRBD1 (6 bases). This CDR3 spans 14 amino acids. Trimming pared 2 bases from V and 2 bases from J, leaving 9 bases between. CDR1 is LGHDT and CDR2 is YNNKEL in the germline V gene (reference sequence). CDR3: CASSQRTVNTEAFF. As DNA, the CDR3 is TGTGCCAGCAGCCAACGGACAGTAAACACTGAAGCTTTCTTT.

The chain carries TRBV7-9 and TRBJ2-5; no firm D call. The V end lost 6 bases, the J end lost 1 base, and 12 bases lay between the germline ends. Germline V gene data show CDR1 as SEHNR and CDR2 as FQNEAQ (reference sequence). The CDR3 is made up of 14 amino acids. This CDR3 is CASRPSPLQETQYF. For the CDR3, the DNA is TGTGCCAGCAGACCCAGCCCACTCCAAGAGACCCAGTACTTC.